The rows below give T cell receptor beta chains drawn from one sample of a study of OX40 agonist ivuxolimab in advanced cancers. This table comes from immunoSEQ multiplex PCR, and its TCRdb copy is limited to in-frame clones, with some not included. The table has around 50,000 clones, 75% to 90% seen once. The source was CD4+ or CD8+ T cells sorted from blood, collected in a trial of the OX40 agonist ivuxolimab. These receptor sequences come from an adult with an advanced solid tumor such as melanoma, head and neck, liver or kidney cancer. The CDR3 runs from the conserved cysteine through the conserved F or W. A D gene is named only where the DNA matches it firmly.

v_gene	d_gene	len	j_gene	CDR3aa
TRBV5-1	.	13	TRBJ1-4	CASSSDPNEKLFF
TRBV7-9	.	14	TRBJ1-3	CASSSGVSGNTIYF
TRBV1	.	13	TRBJ2-3	CTSSQEGPAPQYF
TRBV6-5	.	13	TRBJ1-1	CASAVGFVAEAFF
TRBV6-5	TRBD1	15	TRBJ1-4	CASSSTQGSYEKLFF
TRBV16	.	16	TRBJ2-5	CASSQLGGGKEETQYF
TRBV19	.	15	TRBJ1-2	CASKDGPRANYGYTF
TRBV28	TRBD2	16	TRBJ2-4	CASSSFGGGKKNIQYF
TRBV5-1	TRBD1	15	TRBJ1-1	CASSRQGDFGTEAFF
TRBV28	TRBD1	16	TRBJ1-3	CASSLQGIDSGNTIYF
TRBV5-1	.	15	TRBJ1-3	CASSQTGDSGNTIYF
TRBV28	TRBD1	15	TRBJ2-3	CASRVLGQGADTQYF
TRBV25-1	TRBD1	15	TRBJ2-1	CASSERQGLYNEQFF
TRBV12-5	TRBD1	16	TRBJ2-2	CASGLRDRGNTGELFF
TRBV23-1	TRBD1	15	TRBJ1-2	CASSRGDRRLYGYTF
TRBV28	.	15	TRBJ1-2	CASSLTQPTNYGYTF
TRBV27	.	15	TRBJ1-2	CASRTAGGQGYGYTF